Listed below are T cell receptor beta chains from one sample, sequenced in a study of blood T cell repertoires in COVID-19. Generated by immunoSEQ multiplex PCR, the TCRdb table keeps only in-frame clones and is missing some. Altogether about 29,000 clones are present, around 89% being singletons, with the ten largest covering 9.9%. What was sequenced was peripheral blood. The receptors stem from a human donor in a cohort sampled during active COVID-19. CDR3s include the opening cysteine and the closing phenylalanine or tryptophan. D genes are given only for firm matches. Clone sizes are given selectively: once, few, many, or a class where the clone is expanded.

once	TRBV10-3	TRBJ2-3	.	CAISERGGWADTQYF	TGTGCCATCAGTGAGAGGGGGGGCTGGGCAGATACGCAGTATTTT
.	TRBV6-2/TRBV6-3	TRBJ1-2	.	CASSPQTGGGYTF	TGTGCCAGCAGTCCACAGACAGGAGGCGGCTACACCTTC
.	TRBV6-2/TRBV6-3	TRBJ2-7	TRBD2	CASSYSLAGGTYEQYF	TGTGCCAGCAGTTATTCCCTAGCGGGGGGAACCTACGAGCAGTACTTC
.	TRBV28	TRBJ1-2	.	CATPKTKGGEGGYTF	TGTGCCACCCCAAAAACCAAGGGAGGAGAAGGTGGCTACACCTTC
few	TRBV5-4	TRBJ1-2	TRBD1	CASSWDRGRGGYTF	TGTGCCAGCAGCTGGGACAGGGGGCGGGGAGGCTACACCTTC
.	TRBV6-1	TRBJ1-4	TRBD1	CASSVLPGGLSTNEKLFF	TGTGCCAGCAGTGTACTACCAGGGGGCCTTTCAACTAATGAAAAACTGTTTTTT
once	TRBV3-1/TRBV3-2	TRBJ2-7	.	CASSPKAQGTEQYF	TGTGCCAGCAGCCCCAAGGCCCAGGGGACCGAGCAGTACTTC
once	TRBV11-1	TRBJ2-7	TRBD1	CASSLGTGGDEQYF	TGTGCCAGCAGCCTCGGGACAGGGGGAGACGAGCAGTACTTC
.	TRBV6-5	TRBJ2-2	TRBD2	CASSYSLLGRAGELFF	TGTGCCAGCAGTTACTCTCTGCTAGGGAGGGCCGGGGAGCTGTTTTTT
.	TRBV5-5	TRBJ2-5	TRBD1	CASSSYRGETQYF	TGTGCCAGCAGCTCCTACAGGGGGGAGACCCAGTACTTC
.	TRBV5-1	TRBJ2-3	TRBD2	CASSLGTPGGGTQYF	TGCGCCAGCAGCTTGGGGACTCCGGGAGGGGGTACGCAGTATTTT
.	TRBV6-6	TRBJ1-1	.	CAGGTGGVGTEAFF	TGTGCCGGCGGCACCGGGGGGGTAGGGACTGAAGCTTTCTTT
.	TRBV5-6	TRBJ2-4	.	CASSFLLTGENIQYF	TGTGCCAGCAGCTTTCTGTTAACAGGCGAAAACATTCAGTACTTC
.	TRBV4-1	TRBJ2-4	TRBD2	CASSQDQGLASFFQYF	TGCGCCAGCAGCCAAGATCAAGGACTAGCGAGTTTCTTTCAGTACTTC
.	TRBV20-1	TRBJ2-1	TRBD2	CSASIVGGGNEQFF	TGCAGTGCTAGTATAGTTGGCGGGGGCAATGAGCAGTTCTTC
.	TRBV23-1	TRBJ2-4	TRBD2	CASSQLKGERGAPYIQYF	TGCGCCAGCAGTCAATTGAAAGGGGAGCGGGGGGCCCCCTACATTCAGTACTTC
.	TRBV23-1	TRBJ2-7	.	CASSQSFPDSYYEQYF	TGCGCCAGCAGTCAATCCTTCCCAGACAGCTACTACGAGCAGTACTTC
few	TRBV11-3	TRBJ2-2	.	CASSPDRYTGELFF	TGTGCCAGCAGCCCGGACAGATACACCGGGGAGCTGTTTTTT
.	TRBV11-2	TRBJ1-2	.	CASSASPRRAGGYTF	TGTGCCAGCAGCGCCAGCCCCCGCAGGGCAGGGGGCTACACCTTC
.	TRBV27	TRBJ1-2	TRBD1	CASSLAGTAYGYTF	TGTGCCAGCAGTTTGGCCGGGACAGCCTATGGCTACACCTTC
.	TRBV6-2/TRBV6-3	TRBJ2-7	.	CASSRDLNYEQYF	TGTGCCAGCAGTCGGGACTTAAACTACGAGCAGTACTTC
.	TRBV3-1/TRBV3-2	TRBJ2-7	.	CASSQELGSRREQYF	TGTGCCAGCAGCCAAGAGCTGGGTTCAAGGAGGGAGCAGTACTTC
.	TRBV6-2/TRBV6-3	TRBJ2-5	TRBD2	CASSYLTSGGARETQYF	TGTGCCAGCAGTTACTTGACTAGCGGGGGGGCCAGAGAGACCCAGTACTTC
.	TRBV6-5	TRBJ1-2	TRBD1	CASSSGGDGYTF	TGTGCCAGCAGTTCAGGGGGCGATGGCTACACCTTC
.	TRBV7-2	TRBJ2-5	TRBD2	CASSQRAGGTYQETQYF	TGTGCCAGCAGCCAGCGGGCGGGGGGGACCTACCAAGAGACCCAGTACTTC